This TCR beta chain is drawn from a study of shared clonotypes between healthy human individuals. Some clones are missing from TCRdb's copy, which holds only in-frame ones; the method was immunoSEQ multiplex PCR. Of millions of clones in the sample, more than 80% were seen once. The germline CDR1 and CDR2 sequences are SGHRS and YFSETQ. The V gene lost 0 bases and the J gene lost 0 bases, with 13 bases spanning the gap. CDR3 size: 17 residues. The source material was naive CD4+ T cells from PBMCs. The subset: CD45RA+ positively selected. This chain links TRBV5-1 with TRBJ1-3; D call uncertain. This clonotype originated in a man between 18 and 29 years old in good health. Some clones in this sample may be carry-over from other donors' samples. The CDR3 nucleotides read TGCGCCAGCAGCTTGGGAAGTTTGACGGACTCTGGAAACACCATATATTTT. Translation gives CASSLGSLTDSGNTIYF. The whole variable domain, remainder taken from reference TRBV5-1 and TRBJ1-3, is KAGVTQTPRYLIKTRGQQVTLSCSPISGHRSVSWYQQTPGQGLQFLFEYFSETQRNKGNFPGRFSGRQFSNSRSEMNVSTLELGDSALYLCASSLGSLTDSGNTIYFGEGSWLTVV.